Shown below are 21 T cell receptor beta chains from a single sample sequenced in a study of T cell repertoires in cytomegalovirus infection. From the reads, TCRdb called clonotypes with MiXCR, one entry per CDR3 protein. The table lists 250,000 to 400,000 distinct CDR3 sequences, 25% of them singletons, with more than 10% in the top ten. These TCRs' antigens remain unknown. The material sequenced was cultured PBMCs, taken from culture after CMV antigen stimulation. The receptors shown here come from a human donor in good health (CMV status not recorded). Some clones in this sample may be carry-over from other donors' samples.

The chain carries TRBV12-3 or TRBV12-4 and TRBJ1-5; possibly TRBD1 for D (5 bases). Trimming removed 3 bases from V and 6 bases from J, with 12 bases in between. The CDR3 length is 14 residues. CDR3 nucleotides: TGTGCCAGCAGTTTTGAAGGGGAGGGTCAGCCCCAGCATTTT. Protein sequence: CASSFEGEGQPQHF.

The V gene is TRBV10-3, the J gene TRBJ1-2, with D perhaps TRBD1 (5 bases). CDR1 ENHRY and CDR2 SYGVKD come from the germline V gene. Trimming shortened V by 3 bases and J by 0 bases, and 17 bases separated the two germline ends. There are 17 residues in the CDR3. This chain's CDR3 is CAISERGYPRTNYGYTF. The CDR3 DNA reads as TGTGCCATCAGTGAAAGGGGTTACCCTCGGACTAACTATGGCTACACCTTC.

This clonotype was counted between two and nine times. The chain carries TRBV19 and TRBJ2-7; D is possibly TRBD1 or TRBD2 (6 bases each). The germline V gene encodes CDR1 LNHDA and CDR2 SQIVND (reference sequence). CDR3 length equals 13 residues. The germline V and J ends were trimmed by 6 bases and 6 bases, with 15 bases remaining between them. CDR3 DNA: TGTGCCAGTAGATCAGGCGGAGGGGGCGAGCAGTACTTC. Its protein is CASRSGGGGEQYF.

This clonotype was observed many times. The V call is TRBV7-2, the J call TRBJ1-2; 9 bases match TRBD1. The CDR3 extends over 15 amino acids. V was clipped by 5 bases and J by 4 bases; unmatched bases: 8. CDR1 is SGHTA and CDR2 is FQGNSA in the germline V gene. Here the CDR3 reads CASSTRTGEGYGYTF. Here the CDR3 DNA reads TGTGCCAGCAGCACCCGGACAGGGGAGGGCTATGGCTACACCTTC.

This clonotype was counted a few times. This chain connects TRBV6-2 or TRBV6-3 to TRBJ2-2, with 11 positions matching TRBD2. The CDR3 contains 18 residues. The trim removed 2 bases at V and 1 base at J, leaving 6 bases unmatched. Germline CDR1 MNHEY, CDR2 SVGEGT. The CDR3 spells CASSYHGTSGVNTGELFF. The CDR3 bases are TGTGCCAGCAGTTACCATGGGACTAGCGGTGTGAACACCGGGGAGCTGTTTTTT.

This clonotype was seen repeatedly, ten times or more. The chain combines TRBV7-9 with TRBJ1-1; no firm D call. V lost 1 base and J 4 bases, leaving 10 bases between the germline ends. The CDR3 is 14 residues long. The germline V gene has CDR1 SEHNR and CDR2 FQNEAQ (reference sequence). The CDR3 reads CASSLVGASTEAFF. For the CDR3, the DNA is TGTGCCAGCAGCTTAGTGGGTGCTTCCACTGAAGCTTTCTTT.

This clonotype appeared a few times. J is TRBJ2-7 and V is TRBV10-3; D is perhaps TRBD1 (7 bases). The ends were cut back, 0 bases at V and 3 bases at J, with 18 bases in the middle. Germline V gene lookup returns CDR1 ENHRY and CDR2 SYGVKD. This CDR3 region has 17 residues. CDR3 loop: CAISESIGQEGDYEQYF. CDR3 nucleotides: TGTGCCATCAGTGAGTCGATAGGACAGGAGGGGGACTACGAGCAGTACTTC.

The chain uses TRBV9 and TRBJ2-1, with 13 bases lining up with TRBD2. The CDR3 has 16 amino acids. Per germline, CDR1 SGDLS and CDR2 YYNGEE. Trimming took 4 bases from V and 7 from J; bases not matched to a gene: 8. The CDR3 region is CASSLSGLAGVNEQFF. In DNA form, the CDR3 reads TGTGCCAGCAGCTTAAGCGGACTAGCGGGAGTAAATGAGCAGTTCTTC.

This sequence joins TRBV12-3 or TRBV12-4 and TRBJ2-3, with D unclear. The V end lost 6 bases, the J end lost 3 bases, and 19 bases lay between the germline ends. The CDR3 consists of 16 residues. The CDR3 region is CASRQTTNRLTDTQYF. The CDR3, as DNA: TGTGCCAGCAGACAAACGACCAATCGCCTGACAGATACGCAGTATTTT.

This clonotype was counted at least ten times. The chain carries TRBV19 and TRBJ1-2, with D maybe TRBD1 (6 bases). This CDR3 is 12 amino acids long. Germline V CDR1 and CDR2: LNHDA, SQIVND (reference sequence). The V and J ends lost 5 bases and 4 bases respectively, with 8 bases between them. CDR3 DNA: TGTGCCAGTAGTCCGGACAGCTATGGCTACACCTTC. This encodes CASSPDSYGYTF.

The CDR3 region is CASSSKRDSNTGELFF. DNA of the CDR3: TGTGCCAGCAGCTCAAAGCGGGACTCGAACACCGGGGAGCTGTTTTTT. The V call is TRBV5-4, the J call TRBJ2-2; 7 bases are a match to TRBD2. From germline, CDR1 is SGHNT and CDR2 YYREEE (reference sequence). J gave up 0 bases and V 3 bases, and 5 bases lay outside the gene matches. The length of the CDR3 is 16 residues.

This clonotype was seen repeatedly, ten times or more. The chain recombines TRBV19 with TRBJ2-1, with 10 nucleotides matching TRBD2. Germline CDR1 reads LNHDA; CDR2 reads SQIVND (reference sequence). The V segment lost 3 bases and the J segment 0 bases; nucleotides outside the gene matches: 2. The CDR3 sequence is 16 residues long. CDR3 DNA: TGTGCCAGTAGTATCCCTAGCGGGAGCTCCTACAATGAGCAGTTCTTC. Amino acid sequence: CASSIPSGSSYNEQFF.

In its sample, this clonotype was seen many times. V and J are TRBV7-8 and TRBJ2-7, with 9 bases lining up with TRBD1. This CDR3 has 16 residues. Germline CDR1 is SGHVS and CDR2 is FQNEAQ. With V trimmed by 1 base and J by 0 bases, 4 bases remained unmatched. The CDR3 reads CASSLGGQGPSYEQYF. CDR3 DNA sequence: TGTGCCAGCAGCTTAGGGGGACAGGGACCCTCCTACGAGCAGTACTTC.

This chain's CDR3 is CSARSSNLGLGTEAFF. The CDR3 region has the DNA TGCAGTGCTAGATCATCAAATTTGGGTCTGGGCACTGAAGCTTTCTTT. The rearrangement uses TRBV20-1 and TRBJ1-1; D is unresolved. CDR3 size: 16 residues. Germline CDR1 is DFQATT and CDR2 is SNEGSKA (reference sequence). V was trimmed by 2 bases and J by 4 bases, leaving 20 bases between them.

This clonotype occurred many times. One end of the junction does not line up with germline, which may come from a read error. V and J are TRBV7-2 and TRBJ2-1; possibly TRBD2 for D (5 bases). CDR3 length: 12 amino acids. The V gene's germline CDR1 is SGHTA and CDR2 FQGNSA. CDR3 sequence reads: CASNLRADEQFF. The CDR3 bases are TGTGCCAGCAACTTAAGAGCGGATGAGCAGTTCTTC.

This clonotype appeared a few times. The J gene is TRBJ2-1, the V gene TRBV6-1; a possible D gene is TRBD2 (5 bases). Per germline, CDR1 MNHNS and CDR2 SASEGT. The CDR3 runs 15 residues. Between the trimmed V and J ends, which lost 9 bases and 7 bases, there was a span of 22 bases. The CDR3 nucleotides read TGTGCCAGTCTCTCAGCTGGAGGTCCGTCAAATGAGCAGTTCTTC. Translated: CASLSAGGPSNEQFF.

This clonotype was seen many times. V usage is TRBV7-2 and J usage is TRBJ2-7; 14 bases are a match to TRBD2. The germline gives CDR1 SGHTA, CDR2 FQGNSA. The CDR3 covers 14 residues. With V trimmed by 5 bases and J by 4 bases, 1 base remained unmatched. The chain's CDR3 is CASSGTSGRYEQYF. CDR3 bases: TGTGCCAGCAGCGGGACTAGCGGGAGATACGAGCAGTACTTC.

In DNA form, the CDR3 reads TGTGCCAGCAGCCCAACAGGGGACCACGAGCAGTACTTC. It specifies CASSPTGDHEQYF. J is TRBJ2-7 and V is TRBV7-9; 7 bases agree with TRBD1. The CDR3 loop spans 13 amino acids. Germline V CDR1 and CDR2: SEHNR, FQNEAQ (reference sequence). V shed 5 bases, J shed 5 bases, and the junction held 6 bases outside the gene matches.

The genes are TRBV6-5 and TRBJ2-2; the D is unclear. CDR1 and CDR2 from the germline V gene are MNHEY and SVGAGI. Trimming took 4 bases from V and 3 from J, leaving 3 bases between them. The CDR3 runs to 12 residues. The CDR3 reads CASSSHTGELFF. In DNA, the CDR3 is TGTGCCAGCAGTTCTCACACCGGGGAGCTGTTTTTT.

This clonotype has only a few counts. The chain uses TRBV7-2 and TRBJ2-1; 10 bases are shared with TRBD2. The CDR3 consists of 15 residues. Germline V lookup: CDR1 SGHTA, CDR2 FQGNSA. V was pared by 5 bases and J by 6 bases, with 7 bases of the junction left unmatched. DNA for the CDR3: TGTGCCAGCAGCCCAGGGACTAGCGTAGTCAATGAGCAGTTCTTC. This gives the protein CASSPGTSVVNEQFF.

This rearrangement joins TRBV29-1 to TRBJ1-5, with D unclear. The CDR3 is 13 residues long. Per germline, CDR1 SQVTM and CDR2 ANQGSEA. V lost 5 bases to trimming and J lost 2 bases, with 10 bases between them. The CDR3 here is CSVRAAGNQPQHF. The CDR3, as DNA: TGCAGCGTTAGGGCCGCGGGCAATCAGCCCCAGCATTTT.